The next 20 T cell receptor beta chains were all read from a single sample in a study of Tregs in tolerant kidney transplant recipients. The nonmyeloablative bone marrow transplants came from related graft donors, with transient mixed chimerism. Data came from immunoSEQ multiplex PCR; TCRdb stores just in-frame clones and leaves some out. The table lists approximately 60,000 clones, around 87% of them singletons. This specimen consisted of CD4+ T cells from blood (PBMCs), obtained 6 months after the transplant. The receptors shown here come from a human patient who received a combined kidney and bone marrow transplant. Some T cells may possibly be graft donor cells.

This chain links TRBV7-2 with TRBJ2-1, with 10 bases aligning to TRBD1. The germline CDR1 and CDR2 sequences are SGHTA and FQGNSA. This CDR3 spans 15 amino acids. V was clipped by 3 bases and J by 6 bases; unmatched bases: 5. The CDR3 bases are TGTGCCAGCAGCTTCGGGGGACAGGGGTCCAATGAGCAGTTCTTC. Translated, it gives CASSFGGQGSNEQFF.

V usage is TRBV5-4 and J usage is TRBJ2-2; TRBD1 agrees at 8 bases. V shed 0 bases, J shed 2 bases, and the junction held 6 bases outside the gene matches. This CDR3 region has 17 residues. CDR1 SGHNT and CDR2 YYREEE come from the germline V gene (reference sequence). The CDR3 reads CASSLDQTGANTGELFF. For the CDR3, the DNA is TGTGCCAGCAGCTTGGATCAGACAGGGGCAAACACCGGGGAGCTGTTTTTT. Looking up the rest from reference TRBV5-4 and TRBJ2-2 gives the full variable domain: ETGVTQSPTHLIKTRGQQVTLRCSSQSGHNTVSWYQQALGQGPQFIFQYYREEENGRGNFPPRFSGLQFPNYSSELNVNALELDDSALYLCASSLDQTGANTGELFFGEGSRLTVL.

In its sample, this clone was seen once. Other DNA variants within this sample encode the same CDR3. The chain recombines TRBV27 with TRBJ1-6; 7 bases fit TRBD1. The length of the CDR3 is 14 residues. With 6 bases clipped from V and 4 bases from J, the junction kept 3 bases outside the gene matches. Germline V gene sequence: CDR1 MNHEY, CDR2 SMNVEV (reference sequence). This CDR3 reads CASRRDRYNSPLHF. In DNA, the CDR3 is TGTGCCAGCAGGAGGGACAGATATAATTCACCCCTCCACTTT.

V is TRBV6-1 and J is TRBJ2-1; weak D call: TRBD1 (6 bases). There are 14 residues in the CDR3. Trimming stripped 7 bases from V and 3 bases from J, with 13 bases between. CDR1 is MNHNS and CDR2 is SASEGT in the germline V gene. CDR3 DNA: TGTGCCAGCACTCCCGGGGACATCTACAATGAGCAGTTCTTC. It encodes CASTPGDIYNEQFF.

The V call is TRBV29-1, the J call TRBJ2-2; a possible D gene is TRBD1 (6 bases). In germline, CDR1 is SQVTM, CDR2 ANQGSEA. Trimming took 4 bases from V and 6 from J, leaving 12 bases between them. The length of the CDR3 is 13 residues. CDR3 DNA sequence: TGCAGCGTTGTCGCCAGGGGCGCCGGGGAGCTGTTTTTT. Residues: CSVVARGAGELFF.

The chain is built from TRBV2 and TRBJ2-2; D might be TRBD2 (5 bases). Germline V gene lookup returns CDR1 SNHLY and CDR2 FYNNEI. There are 14 residues in the CDR3. The V end lost 6 bases, the J end lost 0 bases, and 8 bases lay between the germline ends. CDR3 region: CASRERTNTGELFF. The CDR3 DNA reads TGTGCCAGCAGGGAGCGGACGAACACCGGGGAGCTGTTTTTT.

The J gene is TRBJ2-2, the V gene TRBV7-9, with D possibly being TRBD2 (6 bases). The CDR3 runs to 16 residues. Between the trimmed V and J ends, which lost 3 bases and 4 bases, there was a span of 15 bases. Germline V gene lookup returns CDR1 SEHNR and CDR2 FQNEAQ (reference sequence). Here the CDR3 DNA reads TGTGCCAGCAGCTTCCCTAGCGCGAGTATCACCGGGGAGCTGTTTTTT. Translating it yields CASSFPSASITGELFF.

The rearrangement uses TRBV11-3 and TRBJ2-2, with TRBD1 matching over 8 bases. Unmatched junction bases numbered 9, after V lost 5 bases and J lost 4 bases. This CDR3 is 16 amino acids long. Germline CDR1 SGHNT, CDR2 YENEEA. The DNA for the CDR3 is TGTGCCAGCAGCCCACGACAGGGGCGTAGCACCGGGGAGCTGTTTTTT. Its protein product is CASSPRQGRSTGELFF.

Here the CDR3 DNA reads TGTGCCAGCAGCCAAGATCAGGGGACAGGAATATACTTC. Protein sequence: CASSQDQGTGIYF. The rearrangement uses TRBV14 and TRBJ2-7; 8 nucleotides align to TRBD1. The CDR3 runs 13 residues. The V and J ends lost 0 bases and 13 bases, in that order; junction bases with no gene match: 8. From germline, CDR1 is SGHDN and CDR2 FVKESK. The full variable domain, rest sourced from reference TRBV14 and TRBJ2-7, is EAGVTQFPSHSVIEKGQTVTLRCDPISGHDNLYWYRRVMGKEIKFLLHFVKESKQDESGMPNNRFLAERTGGTYSTLKVQPAELEDSGVYFCASSQDQGTGIYFGPGTRLTVT.

This rearrangement joins TRBV27 to TRBJ2-7; tentative D call: TRBD1 (5 bases). CDR1 is MNHEY, CDR2 SMNVEV, per germline (reference sequence). The ends were cut back, 5 bases at V and 0 bases at J, with 17 bases in the middle. This CDR3 comprises 16 residues. This chain's CDR3 is CASSPAPGRASYEQYV. CDR3 DNA sequence: TGTGCCAGCAGTCCCGCCCCTGGCAGGGCCTCCTACGAGCAGTACGTC.

The CDR3 coding sequence is TGTGCCAGCAGCTTAGACACGGTCTCCTACGAGCAGTACTTC. Translated, it gives CASSLDTVSYEQYF. This chain uses TRBV11-3 with TRBJ2-7; D gene ambiguous. Trimming removed 0 bases from V and 0 bases from J, with 6 bases in between. The CDR3 runs 14 residues. CDR1 is SGHNT, CDR2 YENEEA, per germline.

This clone was recorded once. The chain couples TRBV18 to TRBJ2-5; the match to TRBD1 covers 7 bases. In germline, CDR1 is KGHSH, CDR2 LQKENI. This CDR3 is built from 14 residues. The V gene end was trimmed by 3 bases and the J gene end by 1 base; junction bases not matched to a gene: 2. The CDR3 region is CASSPTGTQETQYF. CDR3 DNA sequence: TGTGCCAGCTCACCGACAGGGACCCAAGAGACCCAGTACTTC.

V usage is TRBV11-3 and J usage is TRBJ2-7; TRBD1 might be the D (5 bases). The CDR3 covers 14 residues. V was cut by 2 bases and J by 2 bases, with 10 bases left in between. The germline V gene has CDR1 SGHNT and CDR2 YENEEA. CDR3 sequence (DNA): TGTGCCAGCAGCTTACAGGGCGCCCCCTACGAGCAGTACTTC. It translates to CASSLQGAPYEQYF.

The rearrangement joins TRBV10-3 to TRBJ1-5; unclear D gene. Between the trimmed V and J ends, which lost 2 bases and 4 bases, there was a span of 9 bases. The CDR3 runs to 14 residues. Germline values: CDR1 ENHRY, CDR2 SYGVKD. Here the CDR3 DNA reads TGTGCCATCAGTGAGGCCCCTACGAATCAGCCCCAGCATTTT. This sequence encodes CAISEAPTNQPQHF.

The chain couples TRBV9 to TRBJ1-1; D is unclear. Trimming pared 4 bases from V and 0 bases from J, leaving 7 bases between. The CDR3 loop spans 13 amino acids. Looked up from germline, CDR1 is SGDLS and CDR2 is YYNGEE. The CDR3 nucleotides are TGTGCCAGCAGCTTTACACTGAACACTGAAGCTTTCTTT. This sequence encodes CASSFTLNTEAFF. Looking up the rest from reference TRBV9 and TRBJ1-1 gives the full variable domain: DSGVTQTPKHLITATGQRVTLRCSPRSGDLSVYWYQQSLDQGLQFLIQYYNGEERAKGNILERFSAQQFPDLHSELNLSSLELGDSALYFCASSFTLNTEAFFGQGTRLTVV.

This clone appeared once. The CDR3 loop is CASSLDLLGTGHGYTF. The CDR3 DNA sequence: TGTGCCAGCAGCTTAGATCTTCTCGGGACAGGGCATGGCTACACCTTC. The gene calls are TRBV11-2 and TRBJ1-2; 9 nucleotides agree with TRBD1. Germline trimming cut 0 bases from V and 6 bases from J; bases unmatched to any gene: 8. From germline, CDR1 is SGHAT and CDR2 FQNNGV. This CDR3 comprises 16 residues.

The V gene is TRBV2, the J gene TRBJ2-3; TRBD1 aligns across 7 bases. The CDR3 loop spans 16 amino acids. Trimming took 1 base from V and 1 from J; bases not matched to a gene: 5. Per germline, CDR1 SNHLY and CDR2 FYNNEI. The CDR3 nucleotides read TGTGCCAGCAGTGAAGGATACCAGGGGGGCACAGATACGCAGTATTTT. Its protein is CASSEGYQGGTDTQYF.

The genes are TRBV27 and TRBJ2-7, with 8 bases lining up with TRBD1. This CDR3 is 15 amino acids long. Germline V gives CDR1 MNHEY, CDR2 SMNVEV (reference sequence). J lost 2 bases, V lost 7 bases, and 10 bases had no gene match. Here the CDR3 DNA reads TGTGCCAGCACAAACCGGACAGGGCAGGCCTACGAGCAGTACTTC. Its translation: CASTNRTGQAYEQYF.

The chain couples TRBV6-6 to TRBJ1-1; D gene unclear. V was trimmed by 0 bases and J by 2 bases, leaving 13 bases between them. This CDR3 contains 16 residues. The V gene's germline CDR1 is MNHNY and CDR2 SVGAGI (reference sequence). CDR3 coding DNA: TGTGCCAGCAGTTACTCGACGGGGATAGATAACACTGAAGCTTTCTTT. Translating gives CASSYSTGIDNTEAFF.

The chain carries TRBV7-2 and TRBJ1-3; TRBD1 might be the D (6 bases). The CDR3 has 17 residues. Germline V lookup: CDR1 SGHTA, CDR2 FQGNSA. The ends were cut back, 1 base at V and 0 bases at J, with 13 bases in the middle. The CDR3 here is CASSLGGPLSSGNTIYF. CDR3 bases: TGTGCCAGCAGCTTAGGGGGGCCACTTAGCTCTGGAAACACCATATATTTT.